This entry lists 12 T cell receptor beta chains sequenced from one sample in a study of blood T cell repertoires in COVID-19. Only in-frame clones appear in the TCRdb table, and some are missing; sequencing was by immunoSEQ multiplex PCR. The sample records about 41,000 clones, roughly 80% being singletons. Sequencing was done on a sample of peripheral blood. The receptor source for this set is a woman aged 55-69 years with acute or convalescent COVID-19.

The chain links TRBV2 to TRBJ2-1; D may be TRBD1 (6 bases). The CDR3 loop spans 11 amino acids. V lost 8 bases, J lost 8 bases, and 10 bases lay in between. Germline V lookup: CDR1 SNHLY, CDR2 FYNNEI. In DNA, the CDR3 is TGTGCCAGCTACAGGGTCCATGAGCAGTTCTTC. Protein product: CASYRVHEQFF.

This clone has just a few counts. This rearrangement joins TRBV7-6 to TRBJ1-1, with a weak D call TRBD1 (5 bases). CDR1 is SGHVS, CDR2 FNYEAQ, per germline. The germline V and J ends were trimmed by 1 base and 6 bases, with 15 bases remaining between them. This CDR3 has 15 amino acids. CDR3 in amino acids: CASSLGPPGSAEAFF. CDR3 bases: TGTGCCAGCAGCTTAGGCCCCCCAGGGTCGGCTGAAGCTTTCTTT.

The chain employs TRBV6-6 and TRBJ2-3, with 8 bases aligning to TRBD2. This CDR3 region has 16 residues. The trim removed 5 bases at V and 0 bases at J, leaving 7 bases unmatched. Germline CDR1 MNHNY, CDR2 SVGAGI (reference sequence). The CDR3 here is CASSPYSGESTDTQYF. In nucleotides, the CDR3 is TGTGCCAGCAGTCCTTATAGCGGGGAGAGCACAGATACGCAGTATTTT.

This chain joins TRBV28 and TRBJ1-2; a possible D gene is TRBD1 (5 bases). This CDR3 is 13 amino acids long. Germline V gene lookup returns CDR1 MDHEN and CDR2 SYDVKM. V dropped 3 bases and J dropped 9 bases, with 14 bases sitting between them. The CDR3 spells CASSLGPHESYTF. The DNA of the CDR3 is TGTGCCAGCAGTTTGGGGCCACACGAGAGCTACACCTTC.

J is TRBJ2-7 and V is TRBV15, with 8 positions matching TRBD1. The CDR3 runs to 12 residues. Germline CDR1 is LNHNV and CDR2 is YYDKDF (reference sequence). With 8 bases clipped from V and 1 base from J, the junction kept 1 base outside the gene matches. Here the CDR3 reads CATGTGSYEQYF. CDR3 coding DNA: TGTGCCACCGGGACAGGATCCTACGAGCAGTACTTC.

The V and J genes are TRBV12-3 or TRBV12-4 and TRBJ1-1; the D gene is possibly TRBD1 (5 bases). CDR3 length: 13 amino acids. The V end lost 8 bases, the J end lost 7 bases, and 17 bases lay between the germline ends. CDR3 region: CASGWTTSYEAFF. The CDR3 nucleotides are TGTGCCAGCGGGTGGACAACCTCATATGAAGCTTTCTTT.

The rearrangement joins TRBV12-3 or TRBV12-4 to TRBJ2-1; TRBD2 matches 9 bases. CDR3 size: 13 residues. V lost 6 bases to trimming and J lost 9 bases; unmatched junction nucleotides: 6. CDR3 DNA sequence: TGTGCCAGCAGCTTGGGACTAGCTCTTGAGCAGTTCTTC. This encodes CASSLGLALEQFF.

V and J are TRBV27 and TRBJ2-7, with D possibly matching TRBD1 (6 bases). CDR1 and CDR2 from the germline V gene are MNHEY and SMNVEV (reference sequence). CDR3 length: 11 amino acids. With 6 bases removed from V and 7 bases from J, the gap between germline ends came to 10 bases. CDR3 coding DNA: TGTGCCAGCAGCCTAGGGGGTGAGCAGTACTTC. It encodes CASSLGGEQYF.

This sequence joins TRBV11-2 and TRBJ2-3, with 8 positions matching TRBD2. CDR1 and CDR2 from the germline V gene are SGHAT and FQNNGV. Trimming cost V 1 base and J 5 bases; bases outside gene matches: 11. This CDR3 region has 17 residues. The CDR3 here is CASSLASAGAQKDTQYF. The CDR3 nucleotides read TGTGCCAGCAGCTTAGCTTCAGCGGGGGCCCAAAAAGATACGCAGTATTTT.

The chain combines TRBV21-1 with TRBJ2-5; TRBD2 was called by the table and not checked on the DNA. TRBV21-1 is a listed pseudogene. The CDR3 has 14 residues. The CDR3 region has the DNA TGTGCCAGCAAAGGGACTACCCACCAAGAGACCCAGTACTTC. This gives the protein CASKGTTHQETQYF.

V and J are TRBV28 and TRBJ2-1; a possible D gene is TRBD1 (6 bases). Between the trimmed V and J ends, which lost 6 bases and 2 bases, there was a span of 17 bases. Germline CDR1 MDHEN, CDR2 SYDVKM. The CDR3 is made up of 16 amino acids. The CDR3 protein is CASSSDRNFPYNEQFF. DNA of the CDR3: TGTGCCAGCAGCTCCGACAGGAATTTCCCCTACAATGAGCAGTTCTTC.

CDR3 coding DNA: TGTGCCAGCAGGCGGGACTCGGCCTACAATGAGCAGTTCTTC. Its protein product is CASRRDSAYNEQFF. V gene TRBV2 combines with J gene TRBJ2-1; D possibly corresponds to TRBD2 (6 bases). Trimming removed 6 bases at V and 2 bases at J, with 11 bases between. Germline CDR1 SNHLY, CDR2 FYNNEI. This CDR3 is built from 14 residues.